What follows is one T cell receptor beta chain and its context. The target antigen is unknown. This record belongs to a study of Ad26.COV2.S vaccination and SARS-CoV-2 variants. Study-level information: Ad26.COV2.S, an intramuscular injection, was given once or twice 56 days apart. Points from the study as a whole: Following vaccination, spike-specific CD8+ and CD4+ T cell responses reportedly exhibited substantial breadth. Vaccine and placebo recipients had similar non-spike TCR breadth. Recipients given vaccine exceeded placebo recipients in spike-specific TCR breadth.

The CDR3 is 14 amino acids. Germline V gives CDR1 SGHTA, CDR2 FQGTGA. Trimming removed 5 bases at V and 2 bases at J, with 12 bases between. The sample's treatment: roughly 20 received Ad26.COV2.S at low or high dose, single or two shots; roughly 5 received placebo; per-sample allocation not given. Samples analyzed were those drawn on day 63 after the first vaccine or placebo injection. TCRdb's table, derived via immunoSEQ multiplex PCR, lists solely in-frame clones and lacks some. The repertoire includes under 250,000 clones, around nine tenths of them detected once, and approximately 3% sits in the top ten.

The sequences come from peripheral blood, collected in a trial of Ad26.COV2.S vaccine versus placebo. The V and J genes are TRBV7-3 and TRBJ2-5, with D possibly being TRBD2 (7 bases). This TCR was sampled from a person between 18 and 65 years old who received the Ad26.COV2.S COVID-19 vaccine or a placebo. CDR3: CASSPGGRQETQYF. In DNA, the CDR3 is TGTGCCAGCAGCCCGGGGGGCAGGCAAGAGACCCAGTACTTC.